This passage covers 7 T cell receptor beta chains from one sample sequenced in a study of regulatory T cells in long-lasting Graves disease (dated by TCRdb to the early 2020s). The time point label here, explained by the study, means: newly diagnosed GD, antithyroid drugs for less than 3 months. For both TCR sequencing and RNA sequencing, RNA was extracted from PBMCs in TRIzol. Library construction relied on multiplex PCR. TCRdb shows the sequencer as Illumina HiSeq 4000. To build TCR beta libraries, CDR3 regions were amplified by Arm-PCR using iRepertoire HTBI primers. TCRdb ran its own pipeline on the public reads, namely fastp trimming at Q25 and MiXCR clone calling, and kept in-frame beta chains. Identical CDR3 protein sequences are pooled into one entry, listed with their most common genes and DNA. In all, the sample holds 200,000 to 250,000 distinct CDR3 sequences, and about 17% of those were seen once. Together, the top ten hold around 21% of the sample.

Sequenced material: peripheral blood mononuclear cells (PBMCs), taken at new diagnosis, from a patient treated with antithyroid drugs. The source is a female donor with Graves disease.

This clonotype has a count of ten or more. This sequence joins TRBV2 and TRBJ2-1; tentative D call: TRBD1 (7 bases). CDR1 and CDR2 from the germline V gene are SNHLY and FYNNEI. The CDR3 runs 15 residues. V was trimmed by 6 bases and J by 3 bases, leaving 15 bases between them. This CDR3 reads CASRTGRSLYNEQFF. CDR3 coding DNA: TGTGCCAGCAGGACAGGGAGGTCACTCTACAATGAGCAGTTCTTC. Variable domain in full (rest from reference TRBV2 and TRBJ2-1): EPEVTQTPSHQVTQMGQEVILRCVPISNHLYFYWYRQILGQKVEFLVSFYNNEISEKSEIFDDQFSVERPDGSNFTLKIRSTKLEDSAMYFCASRTGRSLYNEQFFGPGTRLTVL.

V is TRBV2 and J is TRBJ1-4, with D possibly being TRBD1 (6 bases). CDR1 and CDR2 from the germline V gene are SNHLY and FYNNEI. V lost 8 bases, J lost 7 bases, and 17 bases lay in between. The CDR3 has 14 amino acids. CDR3 nucleotide sequence: TGTGCCAGCGGGCGGCAGGGGATCTCTGAAAAACTGTTTTTT. Amino acids: CASGRQGISEKLFF.

The V call is TRBV6-1, the J call TRBJ2-3, with D perhaps matching TRBD2 (6 bases). The CDR3 extends over 14 amino acids. Germline V gene sequence: CDR1 MNHNS, CDR2 SASEGT. V was shortened by 9 bases and J by 10 bases, with 23 bases between the two germline ends. CDR3 sequence reads: CASRQIRGLPAQYF. CDR3 in DNA: TGTGCCAGTCGGCAAATTAGGGGACTCCCAGCGCAGTATTTT.

The rearrangement links TRBV5-4 to TRBJ2-7, with TRBD2 as a possible D gene (5 bases). The CDR3 totals 14 residues. Germline CDR1 is SGHNT and CDR2 is YYREEE (reference sequence). Trimming took off 2 bases at V and 0 bases at J, with 9 bases between the two ends. In DNA, the CDR3 is TGTGCCAGCAGCTTTGGACTGAACTCCTACGAGCAGTACTTC. It encodes CASSFGLNSYEQYF.

This clonotype has a count of ten or more. The V and J genes are TRBV19 and TRBJ1-5, with no clear D. Germline V lookup: CDR1 LNHDA, CDR2 SQIVND (reference sequence). CDR3 size: 14 residues. The V and J ends lost 5 bases and 3 bases respectively, with 11 bases between them. The CDR3 region is CASSFQAINQPQHF. The CDR3 DNA is TGTGCCAGTAGTTTCCAGGCTATCAATCAGCCCCAGCATTTT.

A note on this clonotype: It may be a read error: a sequence one base away is much more abundant. The chain employs TRBV29-1 and TRBJ2-1, with D possibly being TRBD2 (6 bases). V shed 5 bases and J shed 10 bases, with 21 bases lying between them. The CDR3 runs 14 residues. CDR1 is SQVTM and CDR2 is ANQGSEA in the germline V gene. This CDR3 reads CSVSGTISRGEQFF. Written as DNA, the CDR3 is TGCAGCGTTTCAGGGACCATCTCCCGGGGGGAGCAGTTCTTC.

With regard to this clonotype: Given a far larger clone just one base away, this is likely a sequencing read error. V is TRBV2 and J is TRBJ2-3; the D gene is possibly TRBD2 (5 bases). The end of the DNA aligns better with TRBJ2-7, so the J call may be wrong. The CDR3 has 11 residues. The V gene's germline CDR1 is SNHLY and CDR2 FYNNEI. DNA of the CDR3: TGTGCCAGCAGTGTAGAGGGCGAGCAGTACTTC. Its translation is CASSVEGEQYF.